The following is a T cell receptor beta chain sequence with its context. Its antigen is not identified. With 6 bases clipped from V and 4 bases from J, the junction kept 7 bases outside the gene matches. In germline, CDR1 is MNHEY, CDR2 SVGAGI. The CDR3 is 15 amino acids. The data were taken from a study of T cell repertoires in cytomegalovirus infection. TCRdb analysed the reads with MiXCR anew, one entry per CDR3 protein. The sample yields about 310,000 distinct CDR3 sequences, roughly 25% seen once. J is TRBJ2-3 and V is TRBV6-5, with 10 bases that match TRBD1. The sequences come from cultured PBMCs, collected from culture after CMV antigen stimulation. The origin of this receptor is a human donor in good health (CMV status not recorded). Some clones in this sample may be carry-over from other donors' samples. CDR3 nucleotide sequence: TGTGCCAGCAGAACACCGGGACAGGGGTCAGATACGCAGTATTTT. Protein product: CASRTPGQGSDTQYF.